What follows is one T cell receptor (beta chain) and its context. This specimen comes from a study of T cell clones after liver transplantation. Background on the study: Post-transplant blood was tracked for graft-donor-reactive T cell clones identified in a pre-transplant mixed lymphocyte reaction. Three of the eight recipients were HCV-positive; the rest had non-autoimmune, non-viral transplant indications. Until 12-24 months post-transplant, subjects got standard immunosuppression and no induction.

Unstimulated PBMCs were sorted into CD3+CD4+ and CD3+CD8+ populations. Generated by immunoSEQ multiplex PCR, the TCRdb table keeps only in-frame clones and is missing some. The table shows 20,000 to 30,000 clones, with about 70% occurring only once. The specimen comprised CD4+ T cells from blood, sampled before liver transplant. The TCR was taken from a human donor who received a liver transplant.

CDR3 coding DNA: TGTGCCAGCATACGGGACAGGGGTTTCGAAAAACTGTTTTTT. It encodes CASIRDRGFEKLFF. The gene calls are TRBV2 and TRBJ1-4; 10 bases are shared with TRBD1. Germline-derived CDR1 and CDR2 are SNHLY and FYNNEI. This CDR3 comprises 14 residues. Unmatched junction bases numbered 7, after V lost 7 bases and J lost 8 bases.